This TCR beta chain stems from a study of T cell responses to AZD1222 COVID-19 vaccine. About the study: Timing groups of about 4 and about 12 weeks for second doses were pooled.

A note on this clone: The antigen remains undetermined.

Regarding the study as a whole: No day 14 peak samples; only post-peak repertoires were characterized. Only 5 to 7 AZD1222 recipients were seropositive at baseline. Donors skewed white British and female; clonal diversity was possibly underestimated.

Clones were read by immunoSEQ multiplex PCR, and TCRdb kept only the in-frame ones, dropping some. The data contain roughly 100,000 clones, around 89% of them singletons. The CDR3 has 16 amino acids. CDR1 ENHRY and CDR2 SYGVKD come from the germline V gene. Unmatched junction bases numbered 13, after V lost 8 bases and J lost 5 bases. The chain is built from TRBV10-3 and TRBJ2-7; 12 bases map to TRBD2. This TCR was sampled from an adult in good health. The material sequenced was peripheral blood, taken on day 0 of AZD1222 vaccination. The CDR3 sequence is CAISTASSGRVNEQYF. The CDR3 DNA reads TGTGCCATCTCCACCGCATCTAGCGGGAGGGTCAACGAGCAGTACTTC.